The 15 T cell receptor beta chains below were found in one sample sequenced in a study of human CD8 memory T cell subsets. TCR beta was sequenced from UMI-tagged 5' RACE libraries. TCRdb reprocessed the 5' RACE reads and keeps a single row for each CDR3 protein, giving no DNA. This sample's table reports 8,500 to 10,000 distinct CDR3 sequences. Sequencing was performed on CD8+ T cells from PBMCs. The receptors shown here come from a human donor in good health.

According to its frequency, this clonotype is medium-sized. This chain links TRBV29-1 with TRBJ2-5; TCRdb's assignment of TRBD1 cannot be checked, as there is no DNA. Germline V gene lookup returns CDR1 SQVTM and CDR2 ANQGSEA. The CDR3 has 17 amino acids. CDR3 sequence reads: CSVEAGGSLLYQETQYF. Full variable domain (remainder filled in from reference TRBV29-1 and TRBJ2-5): SAVISQKPSRDICQRGTSLTIQCQVDSQVTMMFWYRQQPGQSLTLIATANQGSEATYESGFVIDKFPISRPNLTFSTLTVSNMSPEDSSIYLCSVEAGGSLLYQETQYFGPGTRLLVL.

This chain joins TRBV7-9 and TRBJ2-5; the TCRdb D gene call, TRBD2, has no DNA to confirm it. The germline CDR1 and CDR2 sequences are SEHNR and FQNEAQ (reference sequence). The CDR3 consists of 15 residues. The CDR3 loop is CASSPVSGSRETQYF. Looking up the rest from reference TRBV7-9 and TRBJ2-5 gives the full variable domain: DTGVSQNPRHKITKRGQNVTFRCDPISEHNRLYWYRQTLGQGPEFLTYFQNEAQLEKSRLLSDRFSAERPKGSFSTLEIQRTEQGDSAMYLCASSPVSGSRETQYFGPGTRLLVL.

V is TRBV7-2 and J is TRBJ2-7; the D call of TRBD1 rests on TCRdb alone, since no DNA is present to check it. The germline CDR1 and CDR2 sequences are SGHTA and FQGNSA. The CDR3 loop spans 12 amino acids. CDR3 sequence reads: CASSLGTYEQYF.

V usage is TRBV4-3 and J usage is TRBJ2-7; TCRdb reports TRBD2, a call that lacks DNA to check it against. CDR1 and CDR2 from the germline V gene are LGHNA and YSLEER. The CDR3 loop spans 18 amino acids. The CDR3 loop is CASSQGAPRSGSSYEQYF.

The chain couples TRBV4-3 to TRBJ1-6. Germline lookup yields CDR1 LGHNA and CDR2 YSLEER. The CDR3 spans 15 residues. The CDR3 sequence: CASSQGTGWDSPLHF.

This CDR3 reads CASSFTTGELFF. The chain recombines TRBV27 with TRBJ2-2. This CDR3 has 12 amino acids. In germline, CDR1 is MNHEY, CDR2 SMNVEV (reference sequence).

The rearrangement joins TRBV4-3 to TRBJ2-7. The CDR3 runs 15 residues. CDR1 and CDR2 (germline): LGHNA, YSLEER. The CDR3 loop reads CASSQVRLESYEQYF.

V usage is TRBV7-2 and J usage is TRBJ1-5. CDR1 SGHTA and CDR2 FQGNSA come from the germline V gene. This CDR3 has 14 amino acids. The CDR3: CASSRAGRNQPQHF.

The J gene is TRBJ2-7, the V gene TRBV4-3. CDR3 length equals 13 residues. Germline loops: CDR1 LGHNA, CDR2 YSLEER. The CDR3 reads CASSPSTVQEQYF.

The V call is TRBV15, the J call TRBJ2-5; TCRdb returns TRBD1, unconfirmable since there is no DNA. The CDR3 has 15 amino acids. Looked up from germline, CDR1 is LNHNV and CDR2 is YYDKDF (reference sequence). CDR3 residues: CATSERDRGQETQYF.

The chain couples TRBV29-1 to TRBJ2-1; TCRdb picks TRBD2, but there is no DNA to check that call. Germline CDR1 and CDR2: SQVTM and ANQGSEA. There are 16 residues in the CDR3. CDR3 protein: CSVELAGISSYNEQFF.

V is TRBV19 and J is TRBJ2-7; TCRdb proposes TRBD1, but this gene call is untestable without DNA. Germline assignment: CDR1 LNHDA and CDR2 SQIVND (reference sequence). The CDR3 length is 14 residues. The CDR3 loop is CASSLSGVPYEQYF.

The chain has TRBV2 and TRBJ1-1; TCRdb's D call of TRBD1 is untestable without DNA. The CDR3 consists of 13 residues. The germline CDR1 and CDR2 sequences are SNHLY and FYNNEI. The CDR3 sequence: CASVTGVNTEAFF.

This chain uses TRBV23-1 with TRBJ2-5; TCRdb selects TRBD2, and the lack of DNA leaves this call unchecked. TRBV23-1 is annotated as an ORF whose role is uncertain. The CDR3 covers 17 residues. CDR3 residues: CASSQLTSGRNRETQYF.

The chain employs TRBV24-1 and TRBJ2-2. CDR1 and CDR2 (germline): KGHDR, SFDVKD. CDR3 size: 15 residues. The CDR3 here is CATSDLTEHTGELFF.